The 19 T cell receptor beta chains given below trace back to one sample, sequenced in a study of T-cell memory formation after mild COVID-19. TCRdb redid the calling of the 5' RACE reads with MiXCR, one entry per CDR3 protein. The table shows around 200,000 distinct CDR3 sequences, with 20% to 25% occurring only once. Sequencing input: PBMCs or a T cell subset sorted from them (not recorded which). These receptor sequences come from an adult woman who had mild COVID-19 (a few samples of this study predate the infection). Cell type and time point are not known.

This clonotype was found a few times. The rearrangement joins TRBV7-9 to TRBJ1-5, with D perhaps TRBD1 (6 bases). Deletions cut 0 bases from V and 3 bases from J, with 9 bases between. CDR1 and CDR2 (germline): SEHNR, FQNEAQ (reference sequence). This CDR3 has 15 residues. The CDR3 protein is CASSLAAGVNQPQHF. Here the CDR3 DNA reads TGTGCCAGCAGCTTAGCGGCAGGGGTCAATCAGCCCCAGCATTTT.

V usage is TRBV7-6 and J usage is TRBJ1-5; D might be TRBD1 (5 bases). The germline gives CDR1 SGHVS, CDR2 FNYEAQ. V lost 7 bases and J 1 base, leaving 23 bases between the germline ends. The CDR3 is made up of 18 amino acids. The CDR3 DNA reads as TGTGCCAGCATCACTTGGGGTCGAGGGGCCGAAAGCAATCAGCCCCAGCATTTT. Residues: CASITWGRGAESNQPQHF.

This clonotype was detected only a few times. The chain couples TRBV12-3 or TRBV12-4 to TRBJ2-5, with D unclear. V lost 6 bases, J lost 5 bases, and 10 bases lay in between. This CDR3 spans 12 amino acids. The CDR3 spells CASRVGLETQYF. CDR3 sequence (DNA): TGTGCCAGCAGGGTAGGGTTGGAGACCCAGTACTTC.

This clonotype showed up just a few times. The chain couples TRBV7-9 to TRBJ1-5; D perhaps matches TRBD1 (6 bases). This CDR3 spans 14 amino acids. Between the trimmed V and J ends, which lost 2 bases and 6 bases, there was a span of 11 bases. Germline V gene lookup returns CDR1 SEHNR and CDR2 FQNEAQ (reference sequence). CDR3 amino acids: CASSLNREGQPQHF. In nucleotides, the CDR3 is TGTGCCAGCAGCTTAAACAGGGAAGGTCAGCCCCAGCATTTT.

This chain uses TRBV7-6 with TRBJ1-4; D is undetermined. V lost 5 bases and J lost 8, with 18 bases in between. This CDR3 comprises 15 residues. Looked up from germline, CDR1 is SGHVS and CDR2 is FNYEAQ. The CDR3 region is CASSPTPVFSEKLFF. In DNA form, the CDR3 reads TGTGCCAGCAGCCCAACGCCGGTTTTCTCCGAAAAACTGTTTTTT.

In this sample, this clonotype turned up a few times. CDR3 sequence: CASQRDDYNEQFF. The DNA for the CDR3 is TGTGCCAGCCAGCGGGACGACTACAATGAGCAGTTCTTC. V usage is TRBV6-2 or TRBV6-3 and J usage is TRBJ2-1; 7 bases map to TRBD2. CDR3 length: 13 residues. Per germline, CDR1 MNHEY and CDR2 SVGEGT. V gave up 8 bases and J gave up 3 bases; unmatched junction bases: 4.

In this sample, this clonotype turned up a few times. The chain carries TRBV27 and TRBJ1-6; TRBD1 matches at 8 bases. Germline lookup yields CDR1 MNHEY and CDR2 SMNVEV (reference sequence). V shed 5 bases, J shed 8 bases, and the junction held 5 bases outside the gene matches. The CDR3 length is 14 residues. The CDR3 sequence: CASSPRGRDSPLHF. The DNA for the CDR3 is TGTGCCAGCAGTCCCAGGGGGCGCGATTCACCCCTCCACTTT.

The rearrangement joins TRBV29-1 to TRBJ2-7; 13 nucleotides match TRBD2. The CDR3 has 14 amino acids. Germline trimming cut 4 bases from V and 4 bases from J; bases unmatched to any gene: 4. Germline CDR1 and CDR2: SQVTM and ANQGSEA. The CDR3 sequence: CSVVLAGGPYEQYF. CDR3 in DNA: TGCAGCGTTGTACTAGCGGGAGGGCCGTACGAGCAGTACTTC.

This clonotype was recorded at least ten times. The V gene is TRBV4-2, the J gene TRBJ2-1; D could derive from TRBD1 or TRBD2 (5 bases each). Germline V gives CDR1 LGHNA, CDR2 YNFKEQ. The CDR3 length is 15 residues. Trimming cost V 3 bases and J 3 bases, with 12 bases left between them. The CDR3 region is CASSQGPAGYNEQFF. The CDR3 nucleotides read TGTGCCAGCAGCCAGGGACCGGCGGGCTACAATGAGCAGTTCTTC.

The rearrangement links TRBV12-3 or TRBV12-4 to TRBJ2-3; D possibly corresponds to TRBD2 (5 bases). This CDR3 has 14 residues. Trimming pared 7 bases from V and 0 bases from J, leaving 11 bases between. The CDR3 spells CASKSEDSTDTQYF. In nucleotides, the CDR3 is TGTGCCAGCAAGTCGGAGGATAGCACAGATACGCAGTATTTT.

This chain connects TRBV21-1 to TRBJ2-7; the table's D call, TRBD1, has no DNA check behind it. TRBV21-1 is designated a pseudogene. There are 14 residues in the CDR3. The chain's CDR3 is CASSILGAVYEQYF. The CDR3, as DNA: TGTGCCAGCAGCATATTAGGGGCGGTTTACGAGCAGTACTTC.

This clonotype was observed a few times. The J gene is TRBJ1-4, the V gene TRBV19; TRBD1 aligns across 9 bases. This CDR3 region has 13 residues. With V trimmed by 9 bases and J by 8 bases, 7 bases remained unmatched. Germline V CDR1 and CDR2: LNHDA, SQIVND (reference sequence). In DNA form, the CDR3 reads TGTGCCAGCCTCGGACAGGGGAGGGAAAAACTGTTTTTT. It translates to CASLGQGREKLFF.

This clonotype was observed a handful of times. The genes are TRBV5-6 and TRBJ2-7, with D tentatively TRBD1 (6 bases). Germline V gives CDR1 SGHDT, CDR2 YYEEEE. The CDR3 is made up of 13 amino acids. Between the trimmed V and J ends, which lost 5 bases and 2 bases, there was a span of 11 bases. CDR3 amino acids: CASREGGTYEQYF. For the CDR3, the DNA is TGTGCCAGCAGGGAAGGGGGAACCTACGAGCAGTACTTC.

The chain uses TRBV7-7 and TRBJ2-3, with 8 nucleotides matching TRBD2. Germline assignment: CDR1 SSHAT and CDR2 FNYEAQ (reference sequence). The CDR3 covers 15 residues. The J segment lost 6 bases and the V segment lost 3 bases, leaving 8 bases of the junction unmatched. The CDR3 nucleotides are TGTGCCAGCAGCTTCGGCGGGGGGCCGGGGGATACGCAGTATTTT. Translated, it gives CASSFGGGPGDTQYF.

This clonotype was seen only a few times. CDR3 protein: CASSYASGTPNTGELFF. In nucleotides, the CDR3 is TGTGCCAGCAGCTACGCTAGCGGAACTCCGAACACCGGGGAGCTGTTTTTT. The chain carries TRBV7-9 and TRBJ2-2; TRBD2 matches at 7 bases. The CDR3 loop spans 17 amino acids. Germline lookup yields CDR1 SEHNR and CDR2 FQNEAQ (reference sequence). With 4 bases clipped from V and 0 bases from J, the junction kept 8 bases outside the gene matches.

This clonotype has a handful of counts. The V call is TRBV7-3, the J call TRBJ2-2; 7 nucleotides match TRBD2. V lost 3 bases and J lost 3; bases outside the gene matches: 4. Germline CDR1 and CDR2: SGHTA and FQGTGA. This CDR3 spans 15 amino acids. The CDR3 DNA is TGTGCCAGCAGCTTTGAGGGAGGGCACACCGGGGAGCTGTTTTTT. Its protein product is CASSFEGGHTGELFF.

In its sample, this clonotype was seen many times. This chain uses TRBV7-6 with TRBJ2-1, with 8 bases that match TRBD2. The length of the CDR3 is 16 residues. Trimming cost V 5 bases and J 5 bases; bases outside gene matches: 11. CDR1 is SGHVS, CDR2 FNYEAQ, per germline. The CDR3 loop reads CASSPASGRTHNEQFF. Here the CDR3 DNA reads TGTGCCAGCAGCCCAGCGAGCGGGAGAACCCACAATGAGCAGTTCTTC.

This clonotype was found a few times. The chain employs TRBV19 and TRBJ2-7, with 9 bases that match TRBD1. CDR3 length: 14 residues. Germline V gene lookup returns CDR1 LNHDA and CDR2 SQIVND (reference sequence). The trim removed 6 bases at V and 1 base at J, leaving 4 bases unmatched. The CDR3 coding sequence is TGTGCCAGTAGATCGGGACAGGGATCCTACGAGCAGTACTTC. Protein: CASRSGQGSYEQYF.

This clonotype was counted a few times. The V call is TRBV12-3 or TRBV12-4, the J call TRBJ1-1; TRBD1 agrees at 9 bases. The CDR3 length is 18 residues. The ends lost 0 bases at V and 2 bases at J; junction bases unmatched: 10. This CDR3 reads CASSLARYRGHINTEAFF. The DNA of the CDR3 is TGTGCCAGCAGTTTAGCGAGGTACAGGGGGCATATAAACACTGAAGCTTTCTTT.